This T cell receptor (beta chain) was sequenced during a study of regulatory and conventional T cells in RAG deficiency. Whole-study results and caveats: In Omenn syndrome, Treg and Tconv repertoires overlapped >85%.

This clone was seen a single time. The antigen remains unidentified. The protocol was immunoSEQ multiplex PCR, while the TCRdb copy is restricted to in-frame clones and leaves out a portion. This table has roughly 28,000 clones, roughly 95% appearing once. The sorted conventional CD4+ T cells were CD25-low and CD127-high, with genomic DNA sequenced. A further study also used this sample, focusing on regulatory T cells. From that report: Amplification used 52 TRBV primers and 13 TRBJ primers. In patients, unique TRB V-J pairs were restricted and V/J usage skewed, especially in Tregs.

Sequenced material: CD25- CD4+ T cells sorted from blood. This clonotype originated in a human donor in good health.

The chain's CDR3 is CASSLETFSYNEQFF. The DNA for the CDR3 is TGTGCCAGCAGCTTGGAGACATTCTCCTACAATGAGCAGTTCTTC. The rearrangement links TRBV5-4 to TRBJ2-1; no clear D. The germline V and J ends were trimmed by 0 bases and 0 bases, with 7 bases remaining between them. CDR1 is SGHNT, CDR2 YYREEE, per germline (reference sequence). The CDR3 runs to 15 residues.